Listed here are 2 T cell receptor beta chains from one sample, sequenced in a study of response to subunit inactivated influenza vaccine. In TCRdb, the RT-PCR reads were re-called with MiXCR into one record per CDR3 protein. The sample contains some 520,000 distinct CDR3 sequences, approximately 15% of which appear only once. The sample was CD4+ T cells sorted from PBMCs, taken roughly 24 months after vaccination. These receptors originate from a man between 50 and 69 years old who received an inactivated influenza vaccine.

This chain connects TRBV10-3 to TRBJ1-2; possible D gene TRBD1, 5 bases. CDR3 size: 14 residues. CDR1 is ENHRY, CDR2 SYGVKD, per germline. The ends were cut back, 3 bases at V and 6 bases at J, with 14 bases in the middle. The DNA for the CDR3 is TGTGCCATCAGTGACCGCCGGGGCGTGGATGGCTACACCTTC. Protein product: CAISDRRGVDGYTF.

This chain links TRBV20-1 with TRBJ1-5; the D gene is possibly TRBD1 (5 bases). CDR3 length: 13 residues. From germline, CDR1 is DFQATT and CDR2 SNEGSKA (reference sequence). Deletions cut 6 bases from V and 4 bases from J, with 13 bases between. The CDR3 bases are TGCAGTGCCCGCCCACAGGAGAATCAGCCCCAGCATTTT. Translating gives CSARPQENQPQHF.